A selection of T cell receptor beta chains follows, all from one sample in a study of blood T cell repertoires in COVID-19. The protocol was immunoSEQ multiplex PCR, while the TCRdb copy is restricted to in-frame clones and leaves out a portion. The sample records tens of thousands of clones, roughly three quarters being singletons. Input material: peripheral blood. The receptors were sampled from a human donor with active or convalescent COVID-19. The donor label of this sample is uncertain. The CDR3 runs from the conserved cysteine through the conserved F or W. A D gene is named only where the DNA matches it firmly. Clone size, where shown, is once, few, many, or a class for clones that have expanded.

D | size | J | V | CDR3 | DNA
TRBD2 | - | TRBJ2-5 | TRBV10-3 | CAISESGSGRGGQETQYF | TGTGCCATCAGTGAGTCTGGTAGCGGGAGGGGAGGTCAAGAGACCCAGTACTTC
TRBD1 | - | TRBJ1-3 | TRBV19 | CASSRTGGLGNTIYF | TGTGCCAGTAGTCGGACAGGGGGGCTTGGAAACACCATATATTTT
- | - | TRBJ2-2 | TRBV19 | CASSIISRNTGELFF | TGTGCCAGTAGTATAATTTCCAGAAACACCGGGGAGCTGTTTTTT
- | - | TRBJ1-1 | TRBV3-1/TRBV3-2 | CASSPLNSNTEAFF | TGTGCCAGCAGCCCGCTTAATAGCAACACTGAAGCTTTCTTT
- | many | TRBJ1-5 | TRBV11-2 | CASSLERDQPQHF | TGTGCCAGCAGCTTAGAGCGAGATCAGCCCCAGCATTTT
TRBD1 | - | TRBJ1-1 | TRBV28 | CASSLRTGPEAFF | TGTGCCAGCAGCTTACGGACAGGGCCTGAAGCTTTCTTT
- | - | TRBJ1-1 | TRBV10-1 | CASMDDSDTEAFF | TGCGCCAGCATGGACGACAGCGACACTGAAGCTTTCTTT
- | - | TRBJ2-7 | TRBV28 | CASSSYERGSYEQYF | TGTGCCAGCAGTTCCTACGAACGGGGCTCCTACGAGCAGTACTTC
TRBD2 | - | TRBJ2-5 | TRBV24-1 | CATSDPYGGGGETQYF | TGTGCCACCAGTGATCCCTATGGGGGGGGTGGCGAGACCCAGTACTTC
- | once | TRBJ1-4 | TRBV20-1 | CSASRPGQGEKLFF | TGCAGTGCTAGTCGGCCAGGGCAGGGGGAAAAACTGTTTTTT
TRBD1 | few | TRBJ1-6 | TRBV7-2 | CASSDPQGLLSPLHF | TGTGCCAGCAGCGATCCACAGGGGCTCCTTTCACCCCTCCACTTT
TRBD1 | - | TRBJ2-5 | TRBV19 | CASSIRDSIREAQYF | TGTGCCAGTAGTATTCGGGACAGTATAAGAGAAGCCCAGTACTTC
TRBD1 | once | TRBJ1-4 | TRBV5-1 | CASSPGGAGEKLFF | TGCGCCAGCAGCCCAGGGGGCGCGGGTGAAAAACTGTTTTTT
- | few | TRBJ1-2 | TRBV4-1 | CASSQAAYSYGYTF | TGCGCCAGCAGCCAAGCCGCATACTCCTATGGCTACACCTTC
TRBD1 | - | TRBJ1-5 | TRBV5-6 | CASSSAQGARQPQHF | TGTGCCAGCAGCTCGGCCCAGGGGGCGCGTCAGCCCCAGCATTTT
TRBD2 | - | TRBJ2-2 | TRBV7-7 | CASSPGLAVQELFF | TGTGCCAGCAGCCCAGGACTAGCGGTGCAAGAGCTGTTTTTT
- | few | TRBJ2-5 | TRBV5-1 | CASSLGLEIRETQYF | TGCGCCAGCAGCTTGGGACTCGAAATAAGGGAGACCCAGTACTTC
TRBD2 | - | TRBJ2-7 | TRBV6-6 | CASSYPGRPYEQYF | TGTGCCAGCAGTTATCCCGGGAGGCCCTACGAGCAGTACTTC
TRBD1 | - | TRBJ1-2 | TRBV28 | CASSGGGGGAQIFGYTF | TGTGCCAGCAGTGGGGGTGGAGGGGGCGCACAAATATTCGGCTACACCTTC
- | - | TRBJ2-1 | TRBV7-3 | CASSSEGNEQFF | TGTGCCAGCAGCTCTGAGGGCAATGAGCAGTTCTTC
TRBD2 | - | TRBJ2-3 | TRBV19 | CASSSSGGGVADTQYF | TGTGCCAGTAGTTCTTCGGGAGGGGGGGTAGCAGATACGCAGTATTTT
- | few | TRBJ2-2 | TRBV24-1 | CATSGPGIGELFF | TGTGCCACCAGTGGCCCAGGAATCGGGGAGCTGTTTTTT
TRBD2 | - | TRBJ2-5 | TRBV7-2 | CASSRTSALQETQYF | TGTGCCAGCAGCCGGACTAGCGCCCTCCAAGAGACCCAGTACTTC
TRBD2 | - | TRBJ2-7 | TRBV24-1 | CATQGGPSYEQYF | TGTGCCACCCAGGGAGGGCCTTCGTACGAGCAGTACTTC
- | - | TRBJ2-3 | TRBV4-3 | CASSQAWRERRADTQYF | TGCGCCAGCAGCCAAGCCTGGAGGGAGAGGCGGGCAGATACGCAGTATTTT
- | - | TRBJ1-1 | TRBV7-9 | CASSLAIGATEAFF | TGTGCCAGCAGCTTAGCGATTGGGGCCACTGAAGCTTTCTTT
TRBD1 | - | TRBJ1-2 | TRBV3-1/TRBV3-2 | CASSDSKPGGGGYTF | TGTGCCAGCAGTGATTCTAAACCAGGGGGCGGTGGCTACACCTTC
- | - | TRBJ1-1 | TRBV10-2 | CASCRGSGTEAFF | TGCGCCAGTTGTAGGGGCTCGGGCACTGAAGCTTTCTTT
TRBD1 | - | TRBJ2-7 | TRBV11-2 | CASSWTGLAYEQYF | TGTGCCAGCAGCTGGACAGGGTTGGCCTACGAGCAGTACTTC
- | few | TRBJ1-4 | TRBV10-2 | CASSEGGQTNEKLFF | TGCGCCAGCAGTGAGGGTGGACAGACTAATGAAAAACTGTTTTTT
TRBD2 | - | TRBJ2-3 | TRBV19 | CASSTYRGLALDTQYF | TGTGCCAGTAGTACTTACAGGGGACTAGCGCTAGATACGCAGTATTTT
TRBD1 | once | TRBJ2-1 | TRBV4-1 | CASSQEPRDRGPTYNEQFF | TGCGCCAGCAGCCAAGAACCCCGGGACAGGGGTCCGACCTACAATGAGCAGTTCTTC
- | - | TRBJ1-2 | TRBV5-6 | CASTAGRSYGYTF | TGTGCCAGCACCGCGGGACGGAGCTATGGCTACACCTTC
- | - | TRBJ1-2 | TRBV4-1 | CASSHKGGDTFYGYTF | TGCGCCAGCAGCCATAAAGGGGGGGACACTTTCTATGGCTACACCTTC
TRBD2 | - | TRBJ2-1 | TRBV4-3 | CASSQYLAGGQQFF | TGCGCCAGCAGCCAGTATTTAGCGGGAGGGCAGCAGTTCTTC
- | - | TRBJ1-1 | TRBV5-6 | CASSSQGSTEAFF | TGTGCCAGCAGCTCACAGGGTTCCACTGAAGCTTTCTTT
- | - | TRBJ2-5 | TRBV11-2 | CASSRLVSETQYF | TGTGCCAGCAGCCGACTAGTCTCGGAGACCCAGTACTTC
- | - | TRBJ2-7 | TRBV6-6 | CASSYGGGVGSYEQYF | TGTGCCAGCAGTTACGGTGGCGGAGTAGGATCCTACGAGCAGTACTTC
TRBD1 | - | TRBJ2-3 | TRBV5-1 | CASSEGAYSSTDTQYF | TGCGCCAGCAGCGAGGGGGCCTACTCAAGCACAGATACGCAGTATTTT
- | - | TRBJ1-1 | TRBV5-4 | CASQLTGRTEAFF | TGTGCCAGCCAACTTACGGGGAGGACTGAAGCTTTCTTT
- | - | TRBJ1-6 | TRBV4-3 | CASSHSTGRSPLHF | TGCGCCAGCAGCCACTCAACAGGGAGATCACCCCTCCACTTT
- | - | TRBJ2-2 | TRBV7-3 | CASSLFGQVRKNRGAVF | TGTGCCAGCAGCTTATTCGGGCAGGTCCGGAAGAACCGGGGAGCTGTTTTT
- | - | TRBJ1-2 | TRBV11-2 | CASSPDWNGYTF | TGTGCCAGCAGCCCCGACTGGAATGGCTACACCTTC
- | once | TRBJ2-2 | TRBV30 | CAWSVFGALGLNTGELFF | TGTGCCTGGAGTGTCTTTGGGGCCCTAGGACTAAACACCGGGGAGCTGTTTTTT
TRBD1 | - | TRBJ1-1 | TRBV6-6 | CASRGTGVNWTEAFF | TGTGCCAGCAGGGGGACAGGGGTCAATTGGACTGAAGCTTTCTTT
TRBD2 | - | TRBJ2-1 | TRBV3-1/TRBV3-2 | CASSLPMIAGGRYNEQFF | TGTGCCAGCAGCCTCCCTATGATAGCGGGAGGTCGGTACAATGAGCAGTTCTTC
TRBD1 | medium-sized | TRBJ2-3 | TRBV7-3 | CASSFGQGAEDTQYF | TGTGCCAGCAGCTTCGGACAGGGGGCGGAAGATACGCAGTATTTT
- | - | TRBJ2-2 | TRBV29-1 | CSVPGDTGELFF | TGCAGCGTCCCGGGGGACACCGGGGAGCTGTTTTTT
TRBD1 | - | TRBJ2-7 | TRBV5-1 | CASSAQGAQEQYF | TGCGCCAGCAGTGCGCAGGGGGCGCAGGAGCAGTACTTC
- | - | TRBJ2-1 | TRBV10-3 | CAIRRGHFYNEQFF | TGTGCCATCAGGCGAGGGCATTTCTACAATGAGCAGTTCTTC
- | - | TRBJ2-5 | TRBV7-3 | CASSLQAGETQYF | TGTGCCAGCAGCTTGCAGGCGGGGGAGACCCAGTACTTC
- | - | TRBJ1-1 | TRBV7-8 | CASSSGLNTEAFF | TGTGCCAGCAGCTCCGGACTAAACACTGAAGCTTTCTTT
- | - | TRBJ2-5 | TRBV10-3 | CAIMASETQYF | TGTGCCATCATGGCTTCAGAGACCCAGTACTTC